Listed here are 24 T cell receptor beta chains from one sample, sequenced in a study of beta chain features in type 1 diabetes. Findings of the study overall: Shortening of TCRB CDR3s, moderate but significant, appeared in all four CD4+ subsets of Type 1 diabetes patients.

No cognate antigen is known for these TCRs. All of the isolated RNA was reverse transcribed, so expressed TCRB transcripts were sequenced. The repertoire was sequenced with immunoSEQ multiplex PCR; TCRdb's copy has only in-frame clones and lacks some. The sample has more than 120,000 clones, about 13% seen once. Sequencing was carried out using central memory CD4+ T cells from blood. The receptors here all came from a man aged 18 to 35 with type 1 diabetes.

The chain links TRBV11-3 to TRBJ2-3, with D perhaps matching TRBD1 (7 bases). The germline V and J ends were trimmed by 5 bases and 6 bases, with 18 bases remaining between them. Germline-derived CDR1 and CDR2 are SGHNT and YENEEA. There are 15 residues in the CDR3. CDR3 nucleotides: TGTGCCAGCAGCCCTCAGGGGGGCAGTTTTGATACGCAGTATTTT. Its protein product is CASSPQGGSFDTQYF.

This sequence joins TRBV4-1 and TRBJ2-5; either TRBD1 or TRBD2 may fit D (6 bases each). Per germline, CDR1 MGHRA and CDR2 YSYEKL. Deletions cut 5 bases from V and 4 bases from J, with 20 bases between. The CDR3 spans 16 residues. The CDR3 DNA reads TGCGCCAGCAGCATACGACAAGGGGGGCTAGGAGAGACCCAGTACTTC. It specifies CASSIRQGGLGETQYF.

This clone has just a few counts. The genes are TRBV27 and TRBJ2-1; 7 bases fit TRBD2. The CDR3 is 14 residues long. With V trimmed by 8 bases and J by 4 bases, 8 bases remained unmatched. The germline gives CDR1 MNHEY, CDR2 SMNVEV (reference sequence). The CDR3: CASLRGGPYNEQFF. CDR3 nucleotide sequence: TGTGCCAGCCTGCGCGGGGGACCTTACAATGAGCAGTTCTTC.

The chain couples TRBV7-3 to TRBJ1-1, with no clear D. This CDR3 contains 14 residues. The V end lost 3 bases, the J end lost 1 base, and 9 bases lay between the germline ends. Germline loops: CDR1 SGHTA, CDR2 FQGTGA. The CDR3 spells CASSFEGKNTEAFF. Written as DNA, the CDR3 is TGTGCCAGCAGCTTCGAAGGAAAGAACACTGAAGCTTTCTTT. Supplemented by reference TRBV7-3 and TRBJ1-1, the full variable domain reads GAGVSQTPSNKVTEKGKYVELRCDPISGHTALYWYRQSLGQGPEFLIYFQGTGAADDSGLPNDRFFAVRPEGSVSTLKIQRTERGDSAVYLCASSFEGKNTEAFFGQGTRLTVV.

The chain couples TRBV29-1 to TRBJ2-3; D gene uncertain. The CDR3 is 13 amino acids. CDR1 SQVTM and CDR2 ANQGSEA come from the germline V gene. Trimming pared 8 bases from V and 3 bases from J, leaving 15 bases between. The CDR3 DNA reads as TGCAGCCTTTTTCTGTTGGCAACAGATACGCAGTATTTT. As protein: CSLFLLATDTQYF.

This clone was seen only a few times. Written as DNA, the CDR3 is TGTGCCATCAGGAAGGGGAATAACGAGCAGTACTTC. The encoded protein is CAIRKGNNEQYF. V gene TRBV10-3 combines with J gene TRBJ2-7, with a possible D match to TRBD1 (5 bases). Germline V gene sequence: CDR1 ENHRY, CDR2 SYGVKD. V was shortened by 6 bases and J by 5 bases, with 11 bases between the two germline ends. The length of the CDR3 is 12 residues.

Comments on this clone: Other DNA sequences in the same sample also yield this CDR3. The genes are TRBV29-1 and TRBJ1-1; D call uncertain. V gave up 4 bases and J gave up 4 bases, with 16 bases separating them. The CDR3 has 14 amino acids. Germline values: CDR1 SQVTM, CDR2 ANQGSEA. CDR3 in amino acids: CSVGLVGSITEAFF. The CDR3 DNA is TGCAGCGTTGGGCTCGTTGGCAGCATCACTGAAGCTTTCTTT.

The chain has TRBV5-1 and TRBJ2-3, with D possibly being TRBD1 (6 bases). V was clipped by 4 bases and J by 2 bases, with 14 bases between them. The CDR3 runs to 15 residues. Germline lookup yields CDR1 SGHRS and CDR2 YFSETQ. The CDR3 is CASSGNGQNTDTQYF. CDR3 DNA sequence: TGCGCCAGCAGCGGGAACGGACAGAACACAGATACGCAGTATTTT.

The chain couples TRBV6-5 to TRBJ1-1, with D hard to call. Deletions cut 5 bases from V and 3 bases from J, with 10 bases between. Germline assignment: CDR1 MNHEY and CDR2 SVGAGI. CDR3 size: 13 residues. The DNA for the CDR3 is TGTGCCAGCAGTCGGGAGTCCTACACTGAAGCTTTCTTT. This translates into CASSRESYTEAFF.

Only a few counts were recorded for this clone. The rearrangement links TRBV18 to TRBJ1-3, with D maybe TRBD1 (6 bases). The V gene lost 1 base and the J gene lost 0 bases, with 19 bases spanning the gap. The CDR3 runs to 19 residues. The germline V gene has CDR1 KGHSH and CDR2 LQKENI. The CDR3: CASSPLGTSEIISGNTIYF. The CDR3 DNA follows: TGTGCCAGCTCACCACTCGGGACAAGCGAAATAATCTCTGGAAACACCATATATTTT.

This clone was found a few times. The chain's CDR3 is CASSHTGTREQYF. The CDR3 region has the DNA TGTGCCAGCAGCCACACCGGGACACGTGAGCAGTACTTC. The genes are TRBV5-7 and TRBJ2-7; D may be TRBD1 (6 bases). TRBV5-7 is recorded as an ORF, its role being uncertain. Trimming took off 4 bases at V and 7 bases at J, with 15 bases between the two ends. The CDR3 runs 13 residues.

This clone was seen a handful of times. The chain couples TRBV5-8 to TRBJ2-4; 8 nucleotides agree with TRBD1. This CDR3 contains 15 residues. CDR1 SGHTS and CDR2 YDEGEE come from the germline V gene. With V trimmed by 5 bases and J by 9 bases, 13 bases remained unmatched. The CDR3 nucleotides are TGTGCCAGCAGTTTGACCCGACAGGGGTTGGGCATTCAGTACTTC. It yields the protein CASSLTRQGLGIQYF.

This rearrangement joins TRBV19 to TRBJ2-7; TRBD2 agrees at 11 bases. This CDR3 spans 14 amino acids. Germline V CDR1 and CDR2: LNHDA, SQIVND (reference sequence). The J segment lost 2 bases and the V segment lost 6 bases, leaving 3 bases of the junction unmatched. The CDR3 spells CASRRTSGPYEQYF. The CDR3 bases are TGTGCCAGTAGGCGGACTAGCGGGCCCTACGAGCAGTACTTC.

This clone was recorded a few times. The chain carries TRBV10-1 and TRBJ2-1; TRBD1 aligns across 9 bases. The CDR3 runs 15 residues. Germline V gene data show CDR1 as WNHNN and CDR2 as SYGVQD (reference sequence). V lost 3 bases and J lost 8; bases outside the gene matches: 8. The CDR3 DNA reads as TGCGCCAGCAGTGATTACAGGGGGCCTGTCGATGAGCAGTTCTTC. It encodes CASSDYRGPVDEQFF.

This rearrangement joins TRBV4-1 to TRBJ1-2; the D gene is possibly TRBD1 (5 bases). V was cut by 0 bases and J by 4 bases, with 6 bases left in between. This CDR3 is 13 amino acids long. In germline, CDR1 is MGHRA, CDR2 YSYEKL. CDR3 region: CASSQDTGYGYTF. DNA for the CDR3: TGCGCCAGCAGCCAAGACACAGGCTATGGCTACACCTTC.

The rearrangement joins TRBV5-1 to TRBJ2-5; the D is unclear. Trimming stripped 3 bases from V and 5 bases from J, with 11 bases between. Germline V gene data show CDR1 as SGHRS and CDR2 as YFSETQ. CDR3 size: 13 residues. The CDR3: CASSYGPEETQYF. DNA of the CDR3: TGCGCCAGCAGCTACGGGCCTGAGGAGACCCAGTACTTC.

The chain uses TRBV30 and TRBJ1-2; no clear D gene. CDR3 length equals 13 residues. Looked up from germline, CDR1 is GTSNPN and CDR2 is SVGIG (reference sequence). Trimming cost V 1 base and J 8 bases, with 14 bases left between them. The CDR3 region has the DNA TGTGCCTGGAGTGCCAAAGATCCCGGAGGCTACACCTTC. Translation gives CAWSAKDPGGYTF.

The chain has TRBV5-1 and TRBJ2-2; TRBD1 agrees at 7 bases. This CDR3 is built from 16 residues. Germline lookup yields CDR1 SGHRS and CDR2 YFSETQ. V shed 4 bases, J shed 3 bases, and the junction held 9 bases outside the gene matches. The CDR3 loop reads CASSPSLGTDTGELFF. For the CDR3, the DNA is TGCGCCAGCAGCCCTTCGTTAGGGACAGACACCGGGGAGCTGTTTTTT. The full variable domain, rest sourced from reference TRBV5-1 and TRBJ2-2, is KAGVTQTPRYLIKTRGQQVTLSCSPISGHRSVSWYQQTPGQGLQFLFEYFSETQRNKGNFPGRFSGRQFSNSRSEMNVSTLELGDSALYLCASSPSLGTDTGELFFGEGSRLTVL.

A single count supports this clone. V gene TRBV7-2 combines with J gene TRBJ2-7, with D maybe TRBD2 (6 bases). The CDR3 has 14 residues. Trimming stripped 3 bases from V and 0 bases from J, with 9 bases between. Germline V lookup: CDR1 SGHTA, CDR2 FQGNSA. CDR3 in amino acids: CASSFRTTSYEQYF. CDR3 in DNA: TGTGCCAGCAGCTTCCGGACTACCTCCTACGAGCAGTACTTC.

This chain uses TRBV29-1 with TRBJ1-5; the match to TRBD1 covers 9 bases. This CDR3 spans 15 amino acids. V lost 6 bases and J lost 2; bases outside the gene matches: 8. Germline V gives CDR1 SQVTM, CDR2 ANQGSEA. Here the CDR3 reads CSVVQGATGNQPQHF. The CDR3, as DNA: TGCAGCGTAGTACAGGGGGCGACGGGCAATCAGCCCCAGCATTTT.

The V and J genes are TRBV5-4 and TRBJ2-6; a weak D match, TRBD1 (6 bases). Per germline, CDR1 SGHNT and CDR2 YYREEE (reference sequence). V was shortened by 4 bases and J by 0 bases, with 8 bases between the two germline ends. This CDR3 spans 15 amino acids. CDR3 sequence (DNA): TGTGCCAGCAGCCTGGACAGCTCTGGGGCCAACGTCCTGACTTTC. Its translation: CASSLDSSGANVLTF.

The chain has TRBV13 and TRBJ1-2; the match to TRBD1 covers 7 bases. The CDR3 has 13 residues. From germline, CDR1 is PRHDT and CDR2 FYEKMQ (reference sequence). V shed 4 bases and J 5 bases; nucleotides not matched to a gene: 4. The CDR3 nucleotides are TGTGCCAGCAGCTCGACAGGGTTATATGGCTACACCTTC. Translating gives CASSSTGLYGYTF.

The chain carries TRBV4-2 and TRBJ1-6; D not certain. CDR3 length equals 17 residues. Trimming removed 0 bases at V and 9 bases at J, with 18 bases between. From germline, CDR1 is LGHNA and CDR2 YNFKEQ. This CDR3 reads CASSQDWAGSYGSPLHF. CDR3 sequence (DNA): TGTGCCAGCAGCCAAGATTGGGCAGGTTCTTATGGTTCACCCCTCCACTTT.

The chain employs TRBV30 and TRBJ2-5; D is unclear. The better agreement between TRBJ2-7 and the DNA end casts doubt on the J call. This CDR3 comprises 12 residues. The germline CDR1 and CDR2 sequences are GTSNPN and SVGIG (reference sequence). In nucleotides, the CDR3 is TGTGCCTGGAGCGCAAATAACTACGAGCAGTACTTC. Protein sequence: CAWSANNYEQYF.